This passage covers 8 T cell receptor beta chains from one sample sequenced in a study of spatial heterogeneity in lung cancer. No antigen has been assigned to these receptors. TCRdb called the 5' RACE reads again in MiXCR, with one record for every CDR3 protein. This table holds fewer than 11,000 distinct CDR3 sequences, 9.5% to 15% found once. Time point here: sample taken at primary tumor resection. Broader study findings: It was found that expanded intratumoral alpha and beta TCR counts tracked tumor mutation counts.

The sample here was lung tumor tissue, taken at surgery. The receptors derive from a male donor with early-stage non-small cell lung cancer.

This clonotype is medium-sized within its sample. Little can be read into the size of this beta chain, an off-target read in a library designed for alpha chains. The chain employs TRBV18 and TRBJ2-7, with D uncertain. Trimming removed 3 bases from V and 5 bases from J, with 8 bases in between. The CDR3 consists of 12 residues. Germline V CDR1 and CDR2: KGHSH, LQKENI. The CDR3 nucleotides are TGTGCCAGCTCACCCTCCCCCCACGAGCAGTACTTC. Its translation: CASSPSPHEQYF.

This clonotype was observed many times. The library was prepared for alpha chains; this beta chain is a stray read, so its frequency means little. V is TRBV15 and J is TRBJ1-2; D uncertain. The CDR3 loop spans 15 amino acids. Germline V gene data show CDR1 as LNHNV and CDR2 as YYDKDF (reference sequence). The V end lost 1 base, the J end lost 6 bases, and 15 bases lay between the germline ends. The CDR3 DNA follows: TGTGCCACCAGCAGAGCTCCCCCTCCGGAGGATGGCTACACCTTC. It yields the protein CATSRAPPPEDGYTF.

This clonotype was counted ten times or more. The size of this beta chain means little, since it is a stray read in a library made for alpha chains. This rearrangement joins TRBV2 to TRBJ2-5, with 8 bases identical to TRBD1. After removal of 2 bases from V and 5 bases from J, the junction contained 4 bases not matched to a gene. This CDR3 has 14 amino acids. Germline V gene data show CDR1 as SNHLY and CDR2 as FYNNEI. Here the CDR3 reads CASSEPGGGETQYF. The CDR3 bases are TGTGCCAGCAGTGAACCAGGGGGCGGCGAGACCCAGTACTTC.

A word on this clonotype: This beta chain is an off-target read within a library intended for alpha chains, so its frequency means little. V gene TRBV14 combines with J gene TRBJ1-2; no clear D gene. Trimming cost V 4 bases and J 4 bases, with 19 bases left between them. This CDR3 spans 16 amino acids. CDR1 and CDR2 from the germline V gene are SGHDN and FVKESK. The CDR3 nucleotides read TGTGCCAGCAGCCTCAACCCCGGGCGGGCCGCCTATGGCTACACCTTC. Translating it yields CASSLNPGRAAYGYTF. Full variable domain (remainder filled in from reference TRBV14 and TRBJ1-2): EAGVTQFPSHSVIEKGQTVTLRCDPISGHDNLYWYRRVMGKEIKFLLHFVKESKQDESGMPNNRFLAERTGGTYSTLKVQPAELEDSGVYFCASSLNPGRAAYGYTFGSGTRLTVV.

The sample holds many counts of this clonotype. This beta chain was picked up by a library intended for alpha chains and is off target, so its count carries little meaning. This chain joins TRBV12-3 or TRBV12-4 and TRBJ2-1; weak D call: TRBD1 (6 bases). The CDR3 has 14 amino acids. Trimming took off 4 bases at V and 5 bases at J, with 12 bases between the two ends. CDR3 coding DNA: TGTGCCAGCAGTTGGGGACACGGAAACAATGAGCAGTTCTTC. Translated: CASSWGHGNNEQFF.

Turning to this clonotype: In a library made to pick up alpha chains, this beta chain is a stray read with a size that means little. This chain links TRBV11-2 with TRBJ1-1; tentative D call: TRBD1 (5 bases). The CDR3 is made up of 15 amino acids. The V end was cut by 2 bases, the J end by 0 bases, with 10 bases between. CDR1 SGHAT and CDR2 FQNNGV come from the germline V gene. The CDR3 here is CASSLFGGVNTEAFF. Written as DNA, the CDR3 is TGTGCCAGCAGCTTATTTGGAGGGGTGAACACTGAAGCTTTCTTT.

This clonotype was seen ten or more times. A library prepared for alpha chains yielded this beta chain as an off-target read; its size is of little meaning. The rearrangement uses TRBV7-8 and TRBJ2-3; 10 nucleotides align to TRBD1. The junction had 7 bases not matched to a gene; V was cut back by 1 base and J by 6 bases. CDR3 length: 16 residues. Looked up from germline, CDR1 is SGHVS and CDR2 is FQNEAQ. CDR3 residues: CASSLVGGQGTDTQYF. CDR3 in DNA: TGTGCCAGCAGCTTAGTAGGGGGACAGGGGACCGATACGCAGTATTTT.

This clonotype is termed medium-sized. The library was designed around alpha chains, so this beta chain is a stray read whose abundance carries little weight. The gene calls are TRBV6-6 and TRBJ2-1; tentative D call: TRBD1 (6 bases). Between the trimmed V and J ends, which lost 6 bases and 1 base, there was a span of 10 bases. Germline V gives CDR1 MNHNY, CDR2 SVGAGI (reference sequence). The length of the CDR3 is 14 residues. The CDR3 spells CASRAGESYNEQFF. The DNA for the CDR3 is TGTGCCAGCAGGGCAGGGGAGTCCTACAATGAGCAGTTCTTC.